This TCR beta chain originates from a study of CD8+ T cells in alopecia areata. Study-wide results and limits: Higher clonality was seen in lesional scalp than in normal scalp, especially in alopecia totalis/universalis. Normal skin's resident alphabeta T cells are sequenced alongside lesional scalp T cells.

CDR3 length equals 13 residues. Germline-derived CDR1 and CDR2 are NSHNY and SYGAGN. The V end lost 5 bases, the J end lost 1 base, and 9 bases lay between the germline ends. Once RNA had been extracted, it was reverse transcribed into cDNA to act as the sequencing template. The assay was immunoSEQ multiplex PCR, and TCRdb's table has in-frame clones only and misses some. The repertoire consists of over 250,000 clones, none detected only once. Markers used for sorting pooled cutaneous lymph node cells were CD4, CD8alpha, NKG2D, NKG2ACE and others. This clone was observed at least ten times. The antigen remains unidentified. The germline and genes are mouse ones. Read coverage stops 4 residues before the CDR3 terminus; the germline J gene supplies the remainder. Other DNA sequences in this specimen translate into the identical CDR3.

Sequenced input: CD4+ T cells sorted from a lymph node. The rearrangement uses TRBV13-1 and TRBJ1-2, with D possibly matching TRBD1 (5 bases). The sequence came from a C3H/HeJ mouse with alopecia areata. MHC haplotype: H2-k. The covered CDR3 bases are TGTGCCAGCAGCCCCGGACAAAACTCC. It is translated as CASSPGQNS. The CDR3, in full, reads CASSPGQNSDYTF.